The 4 T cell receptor beta chains reported below all come from one sample, sequenced in a study of shared clonotypes between healthy human individuals. Here immunoSEQ multiplex PCR was the method, and the copy in TCRdb shows in-frame clones only, minus some. The sample lists around 720,000 clones, about three quarters seen once, with around 1.8% in the top ten. Specimen: memory CD4+ T cells sorted from blood. Indicated subset: CD45RA-negative fraction. The source is a woman in her twenties or thirties in good health.

The genes are TRBV5-1 and TRBJ2-5; TRBD2 might be the D (6 bases). The CDR3 has 15 residues. Germline assignment: CDR1 SGHRS and CDR2 YFSETQ. V lost 5 bases, J lost 1 base, and 15 bases lay in between. CDR3 DNA sequence: TGCGCCAGCAGATTAGCGGCGGCCTCCCAAGAGACCCAGTACTTC. It translates to CASRLAAASQETQYF.

The chain is built from TRBV2 and TRBJ1-2; 8 bases match TRBD1. The CDR3 totals 14 residues. V gave up 3 bases and J gave up 5 bases; unmatched junction bases: 5. Germline lookup yields CDR1 SNHLY and CDR2 FYNNEI. The CDR3, as DNA: TGTGCCAGCAGTGAGCAGGGGGCTCAGTATGGCTACACCTTC. This encodes CASSEQGAQYGYTF.

The chain employs TRBV19 and TRBJ2-4, with 8 bases fitting TRBD2. V was clipped by 7 bases and J by 7 bases; unmatched bases: 12. The germline V gene encodes CDR1 LNHDA and CDR2 SQIVND (reference sequence). The CDR3 is 15 residues long. This CDR3 reads CASTAPVAGWNIQYF. CDR3 in DNA: TGTGCCAGTACCGCACCTGTAGCGGGATGGAACATTCAGTACTTC.

This sequence joins TRBV7-2 and TRBJ1-2; no reliable D call. CDR3 length: 15 amino acids. Germline lookup yields CDR1 SGHTA and CDR2 FQGNSA. Trimming removed 3 bases at V and 1 base at J, with 12 bases between. The CDR3 DNA reads TGTGCCAGCAGCTTCACGGTAGCCAATAACTATGGCTACACCTTC. Its protein product is CASSFTVANNYGYTF.